Here is one TCR beta chain with its context. Its specificity is not known. This sample is drawn from a study of cytomegalovirus exposure and HLA in healthy donors. Study-wide context: There were 100 million to 130 million unique TCR beta sequences, drawn from 150 million to 200 million T cells, in an earlier analysis. Most donors, around 81% of some 400 genotyped, fell in the Caucasian-associated ancestry cluster. The study's findings and limits: Analyzed later, most CMV-associated TCR beta chains appeared HLA-restricted. For most subjects, TCR beta sequences were reported to predict HLA-A and HLA-B alleles with accuracy.

The PCR was carried out with 60 Vbeta primers and 13 Jbeta primers. Method: immunoSEQ multiplex PCR; TCRdb's copy keeps in-frame clones and lacks some. The data hold some 180,000 clones, with roughly 80% observed a single time. The clonotype originates from a man aged 40-50 years in good health and CMV-seropositive. The sequenced sample consisted of PBMCs.

The CDR3 DNA follows: TGCGCCAGCAGCGGACAGAGAACCTACAATGAGCAGTTCTTC. Protein: CASSGQRTYNEQFF. The genes are TRBV5-1 and TRBJ2-1; TRBD1 might be the D (6 bases). V was pared by 4 bases and J by 2 bases, with 10 bases between. CDR1 SGHRS and CDR2 YFSETQ come from the germline V gene. This CDR3 has 14 residues.